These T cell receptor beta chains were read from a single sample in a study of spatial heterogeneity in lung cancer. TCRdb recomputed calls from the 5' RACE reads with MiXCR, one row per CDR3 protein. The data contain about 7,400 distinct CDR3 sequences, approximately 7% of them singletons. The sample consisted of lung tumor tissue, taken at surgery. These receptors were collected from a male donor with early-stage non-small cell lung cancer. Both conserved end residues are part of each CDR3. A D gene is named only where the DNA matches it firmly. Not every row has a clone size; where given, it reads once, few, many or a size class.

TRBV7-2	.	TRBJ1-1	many	CASSPRQNTEAFF	TGTGCCAGCAGCCCAAGACAGAACACTGAAGCTTTCTTT
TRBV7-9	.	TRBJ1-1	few	CASSRGNTEAFF	TGTGCCAGCAGTAGGGGGAACACTGAAGCTTTCTTT
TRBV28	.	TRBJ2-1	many	CASRPTGREQFF	TGTGCCAGCAGGCCCACAGGTCGTGAGCAGTTCTTC
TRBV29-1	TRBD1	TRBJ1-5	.	CSVHTGDSNQPQHF	TGCAGCGTTCATACAGGGGATAGCAATCAGCCCCAGCATTTT
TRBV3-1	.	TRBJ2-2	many	CASSQGRGTGELFF	TGTGCCAGCAGCCAAGGGAGGGGCACCGGGGAGCTGTTTTTT
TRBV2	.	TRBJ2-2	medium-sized	CASSVDGGFGELFF	TGTGCCAGCAGTGTAGACGGGGGCTTCGGGGAGCTGTTTTTT
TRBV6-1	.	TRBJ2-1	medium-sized	CASIYTEKGYNEQFF	TGTGCCAGCATTTATACAGAAAAGGGGTACAATGAGCAGTTCTTC
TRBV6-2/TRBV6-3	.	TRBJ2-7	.	CASSYSPGNEQYF	TGTGCCAGCAGTTACTCGCCAGGGAACGAGCAGTACTTC
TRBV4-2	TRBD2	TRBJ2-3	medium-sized	CASSQDLITRSGASGTDTQYF	TGTGCCAGCAGCCAAGATCTGATAACCAGGAGCGGGGCGAGTGGGACAGATACGCAGTATTTT
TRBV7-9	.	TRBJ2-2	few	CASSLTAWGSTGELFF	TGTGCCAGCAGCTTAACGGCTTGGGGCAGCACCGGGGAGCTGTTTTTT
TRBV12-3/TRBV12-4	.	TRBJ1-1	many	CASSPGREFMNTEAFF	TGTGCCAGCAGCCCCGGGAGGGAGTTCATGAACACTGAAGCTTTCTTT
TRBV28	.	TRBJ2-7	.	CASSLVSLTSSYEQYF	TGTGCCAGCAGTTTAGTTTCCCTCACGAGCTCCTACGAGCAGTACTTC
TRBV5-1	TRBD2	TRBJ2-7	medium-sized	CASSPAGGGPYEQYF	TGCGCCAGCAGCCCCGCGGGAGGAGGGCCCTACGAGCAGTACTTC
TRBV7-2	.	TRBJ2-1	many	CASSSTSSYNEQFF	TGTGCCAGCAGCTCTACTAGCTCCTACAATGAGCAGTTCTTC
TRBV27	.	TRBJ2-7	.	CASSLLPDSAYEQYF	TGTGCCAGCAGTTTGCTGCCCGACAGTGCCTACGAGCAGTACTTC
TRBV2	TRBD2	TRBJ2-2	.	CASSDPGSGLWANTGELFF	TGTGCCAGCAGTGACCCTGGTAGCGGGCTATGGGCGAACACCGGGGAGCTGTTTTTT
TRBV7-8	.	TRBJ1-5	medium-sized	CASSLLVSGTQPQHF	TGTGCCAGCAGCTTACTAGTTTCGGGTACTCAGCCCCAGCATTTT
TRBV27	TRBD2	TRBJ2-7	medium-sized	CASRLFPGLVAEQYF	TGTGCCAGCAGGCTTTTTCCGGGACTAGTTGCCGAGCAGTACTTC
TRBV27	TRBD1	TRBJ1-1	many	CASSLGQGFRTEAFF	TGTGCCAGCAGTTTGGGACAGGGGTTCCGTACTGAAGCTTTCTTT
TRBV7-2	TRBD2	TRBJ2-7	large	CASTSLAGGDEQYF	TGTGCCAGCACTAGCCTAGCGGGAGGGGACGAGCAGTACTTC
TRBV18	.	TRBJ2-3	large	CASSRIGVNVDTQYF	TGTGCCAGCTCACGGATCGGGGTGAATGTGGATACGCAGTATTTT
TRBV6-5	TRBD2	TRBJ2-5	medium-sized	CASRTGRLETQYF	TGTGCCAGCAGAACCGGGAGGTTGGAGACCCAGTACTTC
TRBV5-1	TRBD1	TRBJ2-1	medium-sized	CASKTGDLSAFYNEQFF	TGCGCCAGCAAAACAGGGGATCTCAGCGCATTCTACAATGAGCAGTTCTTC
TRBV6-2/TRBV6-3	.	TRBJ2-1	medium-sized	CASSYSTSNNEQFF	TGTGCCAGCAGTTACTCGACGTCTAACAATGAGCAGTTCTTC
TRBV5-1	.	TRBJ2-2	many	CATSTNTGELFF	TGCGCCACCTCAACGAACACCGGGGAGCTGTTTTTT
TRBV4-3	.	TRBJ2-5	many	CASSQDGEPEETQYF	TGCGCCAGCAGCCAAGATGGAGAGCCTGAAGAGACCCAGTACTTC
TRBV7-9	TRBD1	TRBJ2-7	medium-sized	CASSPTGEYYEQYF	TGTGCCAGCAGCCCGACAGGGGAATATTACGAGCAGTACTTC
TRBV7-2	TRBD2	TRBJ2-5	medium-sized	CASSFSPPSSGGVWETQYF	TGTGCCAGCAGCTTCTCCCCCCCCTCTAGCGGTGGGGTCTGGGAGACCCAGTACTTC
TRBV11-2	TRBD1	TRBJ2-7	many	CASSKWDRVYEQYF	TGTGCCAGCAGCAAATGGGACAGGGTCTACGAGCAGTACTTC
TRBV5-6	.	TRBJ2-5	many	CASSLGQETQYF	TGTGCCAGCAGCTTGGGGCAGGAGACCCAGTACTTC
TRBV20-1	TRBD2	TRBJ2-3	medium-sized	CSAPDSGRVGDTQYF	TGCAGTGCTCCGGATAGCGGGAGGGTGGGAGATACGCAGTATTTT
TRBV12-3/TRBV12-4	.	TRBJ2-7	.	CASSLREAYEQYF	TGTGCCAGCAGTTTAAGGGAGGCCTACGAGCAGTACTTC
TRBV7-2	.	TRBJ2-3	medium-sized	CASSLGGSPSTDTQYF	TGTGCCAGCAGCTTAGGCGGGTCCCCTAGCACAGATACGCAGTATTTT
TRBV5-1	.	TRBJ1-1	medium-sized	CASSLHENTEAFF	TGCGCCAGCAGCCTACACGAGAACACTGAAGCTTTCTTT
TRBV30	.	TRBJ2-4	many	CAWRPGALAKNIQYF	TGTGCCTGGAGGCCCGGGGCCCTAGCCAAAAACATTCAGTACTTC
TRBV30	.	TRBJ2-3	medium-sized	CAWSVLGDTQYF	TGTGCCTGGAGTGTACTGGGAGATACGCAGTATTTT
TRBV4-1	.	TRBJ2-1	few	CASSRQETSYNEQFF	TGCGCCAGCAGCCGACAGGAAACTTCCTACAATGAGCAGTTCTTC
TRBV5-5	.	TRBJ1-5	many	CASSLVSKANQPQHF	TGTGCCAGCAGCTTGGTCAGTAAGGCCAATCAGCCCCAGCATTTT
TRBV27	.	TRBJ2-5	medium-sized	CASSLWGQETQYF	TGTGCCAGCAGTTTATGGGGCCAAGAGACCCAGTACTTC
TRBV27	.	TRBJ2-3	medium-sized	CASRSETGSDTQYF	TGTGCCAGCAGATCCGAGACTGGGTCAGATACGCAGTATTTT
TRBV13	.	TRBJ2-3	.	CASSLRSGTDTQYF	TGTGCCAGCAGCTTACGGAGCGGCACAGATACGCAGTATTTT
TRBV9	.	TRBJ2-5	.	CASSVGSHTRQTQYF	TGTGCCAGCAGCGTAGGATCCCACACCAGACAGACCCAGTACTTC